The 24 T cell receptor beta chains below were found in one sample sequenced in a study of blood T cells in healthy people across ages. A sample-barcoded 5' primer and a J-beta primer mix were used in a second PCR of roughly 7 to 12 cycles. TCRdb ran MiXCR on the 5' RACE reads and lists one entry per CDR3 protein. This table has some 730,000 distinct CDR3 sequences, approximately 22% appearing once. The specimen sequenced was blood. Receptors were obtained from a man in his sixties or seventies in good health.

This chain's CDR3 is CAWSVSGSNQPQHF. The CDR3 DNA follows: TGTGCCTGGAGTGTATCAGGGAGCAATCAGCCCCAGCATTTT. The rearrangement uses TRBV30 and TRBJ1-5; maybe TRBD1 (5 bases). V was trimmed by 0 bases and J by 1 base, leaving 7 bases between them. Germline values: CDR1 GTSNPN, CDR2 SVGIG (reference sequence). This CDR3 has 14 residues.

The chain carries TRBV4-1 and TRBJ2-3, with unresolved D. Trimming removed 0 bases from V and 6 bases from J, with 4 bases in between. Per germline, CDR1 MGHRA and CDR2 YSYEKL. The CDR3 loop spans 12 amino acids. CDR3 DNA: TGCGCCAGCAGCCAAGATTATGATACGCAGTATTTT. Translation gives CASSQDYDTQYF.

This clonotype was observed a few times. The chain's CDR3 is CASSLGQGLEGDEQYV. Here the CDR3 DNA reads TGCGCCAGCAGCTTAGGACAGGGCCTCGAAGGTGACGAGCAGTACGTC. The rearrangement uses TRBV5-1 and TRBJ2-7; 8 bases align to TRBD1. This CDR3 region has 16 residues. The V gene's germline CDR1 is SGHRS and CDR2 YFSETQ. Germline trimming cut 2 bases from V and 5 bases from J; bases unmatched to any gene: 12.

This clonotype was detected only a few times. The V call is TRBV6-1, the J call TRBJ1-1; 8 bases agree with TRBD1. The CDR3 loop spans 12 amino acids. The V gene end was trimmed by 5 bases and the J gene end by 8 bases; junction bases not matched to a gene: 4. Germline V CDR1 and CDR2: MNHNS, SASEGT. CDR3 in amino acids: CASSIRTGEAFF. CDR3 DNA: TGTGCCAGCAGTATCCGGACAGGGGAAGCTTTCTTT.

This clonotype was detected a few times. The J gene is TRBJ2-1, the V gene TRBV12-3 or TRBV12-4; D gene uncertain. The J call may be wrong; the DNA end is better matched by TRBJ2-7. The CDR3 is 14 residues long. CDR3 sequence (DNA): TGTGCCAGCAGCTCAGCGTTTAAGCCAGACGAGCAGTACTTC. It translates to CASSSAFKPDEQYF.

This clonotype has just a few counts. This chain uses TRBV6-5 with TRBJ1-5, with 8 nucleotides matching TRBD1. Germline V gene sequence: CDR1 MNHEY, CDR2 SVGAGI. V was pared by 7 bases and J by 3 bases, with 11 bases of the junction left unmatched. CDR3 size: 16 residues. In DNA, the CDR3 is TGTGCCAGCACTTATAAGGACAGGGTGCTCAATCAGCCCCAGCATTTT. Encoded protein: CASTYKDRVLNQPQHF.

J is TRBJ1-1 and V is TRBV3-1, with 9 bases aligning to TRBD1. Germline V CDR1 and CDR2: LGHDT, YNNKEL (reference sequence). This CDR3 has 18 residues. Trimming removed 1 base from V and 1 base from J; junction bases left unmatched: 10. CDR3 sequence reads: CASSQGPRDRVTNTEAFF. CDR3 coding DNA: TGTGCCAGCAGCCAAGGCCCAAGGGACAGGGTCACGAACACTGAAGCTTTCTTT.

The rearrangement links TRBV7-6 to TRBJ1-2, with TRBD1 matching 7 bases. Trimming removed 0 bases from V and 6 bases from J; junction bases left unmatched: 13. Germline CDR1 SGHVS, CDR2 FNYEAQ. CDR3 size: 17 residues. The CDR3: CASSLAPGGGGHNGYTF. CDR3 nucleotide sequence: TGTGCCAGCAGCTTAGCCCCCGGGGGAGGGGGCCATAATGGCTACACCTTC.

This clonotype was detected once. The CDR3: CSARETSGNTIYF. The CDR3 nucleotides are TGCAGTGCCCGGGAGACCTCTGGAAACACCATATATTTT. The rearrangement uses TRBV20-1 and TRBJ1-3, with D unresolved. Trimming stripped 6 bases from V and 0 bases from J, with 9 bases between. Germline V CDR1 and CDR2: DFQATT, SNEGSKA (reference sequence). The CDR3 has 13 residues.

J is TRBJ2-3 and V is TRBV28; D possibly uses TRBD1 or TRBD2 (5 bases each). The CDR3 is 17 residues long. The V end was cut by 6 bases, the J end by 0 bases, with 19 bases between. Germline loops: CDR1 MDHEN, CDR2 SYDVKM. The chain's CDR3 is CASRPGRIAHSTDTQYF. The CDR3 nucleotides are TGTGCCAGCAGGCCGGGACGGATTGCTCATAGCACAGATACGCAGTATTTT. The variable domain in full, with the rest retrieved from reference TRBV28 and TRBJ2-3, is DVKVTQSSRYLVKRTGEKVFLECVQDMDHENMFWYRQDPGLGLRLIYFSYDVKMKEKGDIPEGYSVSREKKERFSLILESASTNQTSMYLCASRPGRIAHSTDTQYFGPGTRLTVL.

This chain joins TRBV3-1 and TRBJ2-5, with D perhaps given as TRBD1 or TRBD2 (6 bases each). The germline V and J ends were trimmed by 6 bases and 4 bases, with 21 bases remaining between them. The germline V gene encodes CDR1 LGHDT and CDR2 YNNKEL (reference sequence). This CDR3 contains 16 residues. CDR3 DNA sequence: TGTGCCAGCAGTCACGGAAATAGGGGGGCGGGAGAGACCCAGTACTTC. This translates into CASSHGNRGAGETQYF.

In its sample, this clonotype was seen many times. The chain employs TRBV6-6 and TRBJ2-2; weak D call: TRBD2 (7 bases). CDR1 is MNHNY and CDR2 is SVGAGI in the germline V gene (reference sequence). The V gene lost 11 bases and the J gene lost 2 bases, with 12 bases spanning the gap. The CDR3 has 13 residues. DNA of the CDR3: TGTGCCGGGGGGGGCAGTAACACCGGGGAGCTGTTTTTT. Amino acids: CAGGGSNTGELFF.

CDR3 sequence: CASRDARVAFF. The CDR3 DNA reads as TGCGCCAGCAGGGACGCCCGAGTGGCTTTCTTT. The V and J genes are TRBV5-1 and TRBJ1-1; D gene uncertain. In germline, CDR1 is SGHRS, CDR2 YFSETQ. The CDR3 consists of 11 residues. The V and J ends lost 5 bases and 11 bases respectively, with 13 bases between them.

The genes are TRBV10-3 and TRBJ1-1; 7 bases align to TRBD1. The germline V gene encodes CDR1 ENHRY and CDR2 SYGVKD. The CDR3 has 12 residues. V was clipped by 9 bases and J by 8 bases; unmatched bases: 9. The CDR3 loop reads CAIRRQGLEAFF. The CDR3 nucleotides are TGTGCCATTCGTCGACAGGGCCTAGAAGCTTTCTTT.

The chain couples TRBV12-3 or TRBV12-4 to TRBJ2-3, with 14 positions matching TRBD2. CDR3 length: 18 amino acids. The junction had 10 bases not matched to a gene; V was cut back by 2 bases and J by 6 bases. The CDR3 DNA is TGTGCCAGCAGTTTAACCAAGACTAGCGGGGGGGCTATGGATACGCAGTATTTT. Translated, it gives CASSLTKTSGGAMDTQYF.

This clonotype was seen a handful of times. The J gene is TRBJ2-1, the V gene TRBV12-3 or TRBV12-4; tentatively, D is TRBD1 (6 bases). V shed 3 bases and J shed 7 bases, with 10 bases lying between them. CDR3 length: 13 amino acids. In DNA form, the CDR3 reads TGTGCCAGCAGTTTTGGGACATGGAATGAGCAGTTCTTC. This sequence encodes CASSFGTWNEQFF.

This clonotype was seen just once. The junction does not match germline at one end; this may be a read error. The CDR3 protein is CSVRLALIKRPQYF. The CDR3 DNA is TGCAGTGTTAGACTAGCGCTTATCAAGAGACCCCAGTACTTC. V is TRBV20-1 and J is TRBJ2-5, with TRBD2 identical over 8 bases. The germline V gene has CDR1 DFQATT and CDR2 SNEGSKA (reference sequence). The CDR3 has 14 residues.

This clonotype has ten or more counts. The DNA of the CDR3 is TGTGCCAGCAGACCTAGGGGGGCTGGGCAGCCCCAGCATTTT. It is translated as CASRPRGAGQPQHF. This chain connects TRBV12-3 or TRBV12-4 to TRBJ1-5, with D possibly being TRBD1 (6 bases). The ends were cut back, 6 bases at V and 7 bases at J, with 16 bases in the middle. The CDR3 sequence is 14 residues long.

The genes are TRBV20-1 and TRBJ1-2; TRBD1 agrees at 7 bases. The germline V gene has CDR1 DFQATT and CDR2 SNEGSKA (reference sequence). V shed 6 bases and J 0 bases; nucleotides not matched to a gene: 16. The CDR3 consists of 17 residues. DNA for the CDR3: TGCAGTGCGGACCGGACAGGTCCTTGGCCTACTAACTATGGCTACACCTTC. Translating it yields CSADRTGPWPTNYGYTF.

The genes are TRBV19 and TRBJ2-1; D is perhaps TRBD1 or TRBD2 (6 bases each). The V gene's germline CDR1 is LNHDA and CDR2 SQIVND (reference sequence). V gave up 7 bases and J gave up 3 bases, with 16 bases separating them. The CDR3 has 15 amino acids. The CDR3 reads CASTDWGAGYNEQFF. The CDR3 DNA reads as TGTGCCAGTACCGACTGGGGGGCGGGCTACAATGAGCAGTTCTTC.

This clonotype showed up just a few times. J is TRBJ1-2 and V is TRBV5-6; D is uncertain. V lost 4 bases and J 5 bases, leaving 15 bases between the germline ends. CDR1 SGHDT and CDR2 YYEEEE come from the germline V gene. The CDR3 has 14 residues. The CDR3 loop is CASSHINSAYGYTF. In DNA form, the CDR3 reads TGTGCCAGCAGCCACATAAACTCGGCTTATGGCTACACCTTC. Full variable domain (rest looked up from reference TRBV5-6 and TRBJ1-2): DAGVTQSPTHLIKTRGQQVTLRCSPKSGHDTVSWYQQALGQGPQFIFQYYEEEERQRGNFPDRFSGHQFPNYSSELNVNALLLGDSALYLCASSHINSAYGYTFGSGTRLTVV.

The CDR3 is CASSYPTGANQETQYF. DNA of the CDR3: TGCGCCAGCAGTTACCCTACGGGGGCCAACCAAGAGACCCAGTACTTC. The V gene is TRBV5-1, the J gene TRBJ2-5, with D perhaps being TRBD1 or TRBD2 (6 bases each). With 5 bases removed from V and 0 bases from J, the gap between germline ends came to 17 bases. Per the germline V gene, CDR1 is SGHRS and CDR2 is YFSETQ. This CDR3 region has 16 residues.

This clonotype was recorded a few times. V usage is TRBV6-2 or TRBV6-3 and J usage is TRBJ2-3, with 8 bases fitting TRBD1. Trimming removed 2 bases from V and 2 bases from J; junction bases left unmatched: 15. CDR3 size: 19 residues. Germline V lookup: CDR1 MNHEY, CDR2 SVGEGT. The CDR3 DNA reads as TGTGCCAGCAGTTACGAATTGAATGGGACAGGAGAAATCACAGATACGCAGTATTTT. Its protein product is CASSYELNGTGEITDTQYF.

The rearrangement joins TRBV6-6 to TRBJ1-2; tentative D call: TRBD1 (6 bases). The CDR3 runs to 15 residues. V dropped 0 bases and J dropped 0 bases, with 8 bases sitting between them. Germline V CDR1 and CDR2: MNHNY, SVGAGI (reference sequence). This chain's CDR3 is CASSYSDSSNYGYTF. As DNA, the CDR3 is TGTGCCAGCAGTTACTCGGACAGCTCTAACTATGGCTACACCTTC.